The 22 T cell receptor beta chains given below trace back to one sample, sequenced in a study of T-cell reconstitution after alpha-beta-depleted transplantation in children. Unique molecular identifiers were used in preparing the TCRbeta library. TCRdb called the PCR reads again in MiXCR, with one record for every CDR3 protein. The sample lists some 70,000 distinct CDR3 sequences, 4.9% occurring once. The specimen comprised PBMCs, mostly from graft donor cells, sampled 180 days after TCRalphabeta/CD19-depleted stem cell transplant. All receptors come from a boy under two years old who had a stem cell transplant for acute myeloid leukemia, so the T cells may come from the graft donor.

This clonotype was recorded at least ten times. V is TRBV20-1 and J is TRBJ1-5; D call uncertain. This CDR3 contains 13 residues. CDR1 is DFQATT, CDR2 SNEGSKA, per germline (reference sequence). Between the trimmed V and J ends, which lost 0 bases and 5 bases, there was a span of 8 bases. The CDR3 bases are TGCAGTGCTAGAGATCTCTTGGATCAGCCCCAGCATTTT. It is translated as CSARDLLDQPQHF.

CDR3 coding DNA: TGTGCCAGCAGCGTAGGGGGGGCCGTGGGAGACATTCAGTACTTC. It codes for CASSVGGAVGDIQYF. This chain uses TRBV9 with TRBJ2-4; TRBD1 or TRBD2 may be the D gene (6 bases each). This CDR3 comprises 15 residues. The ends were cut back, 0 bases at V and 8 bases at J, with 15 bases in the middle. CDR1 is SGDLS, CDR2 YYNGEE, per germline.

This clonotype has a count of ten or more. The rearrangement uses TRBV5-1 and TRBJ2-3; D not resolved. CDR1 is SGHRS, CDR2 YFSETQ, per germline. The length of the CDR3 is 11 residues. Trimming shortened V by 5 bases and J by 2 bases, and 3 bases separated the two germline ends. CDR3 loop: CASRVTDTQYF. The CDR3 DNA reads TGCGCCAGCAGGGTCACAGATACGCAGTATTTT.

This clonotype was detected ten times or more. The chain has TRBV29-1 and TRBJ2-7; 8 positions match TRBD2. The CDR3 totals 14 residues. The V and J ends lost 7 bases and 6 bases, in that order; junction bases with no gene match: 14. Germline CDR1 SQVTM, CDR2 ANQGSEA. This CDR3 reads CSARGGSSGVEQYF. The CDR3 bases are TGCAGCGCCCGGGGGGGAAGTAGCGGGGTCGAGCAGTACTTC.

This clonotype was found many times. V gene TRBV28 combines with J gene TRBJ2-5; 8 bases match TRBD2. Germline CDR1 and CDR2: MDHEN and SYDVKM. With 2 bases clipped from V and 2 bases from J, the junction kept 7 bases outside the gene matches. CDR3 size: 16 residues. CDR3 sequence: CASSLLSGEGQETQYF. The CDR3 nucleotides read TGTGCCAGCAGTTTACTTAGCGGGGAGGGGCAAGAGACCCAGTACTTC.

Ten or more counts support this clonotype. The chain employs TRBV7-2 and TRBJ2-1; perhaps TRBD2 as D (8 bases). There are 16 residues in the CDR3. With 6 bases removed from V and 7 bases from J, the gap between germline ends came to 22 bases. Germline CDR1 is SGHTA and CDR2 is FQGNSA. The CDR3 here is CASRPSGTRGPNEQFF. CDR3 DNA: TGTGCCAGCAGACCATCCGGGACTAGGGGGCCTAATGAGCAGTTCTTC. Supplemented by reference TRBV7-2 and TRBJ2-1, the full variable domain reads GAGVSQSPSNKVTEKGKDVELRCDPISGHTALYWYRQSLGQGLEFLIYFQGNSAPDKSGLPSDRFSAERTGGSVSTLTIQRTQQEDSAVYLCASRPSGTRGPNEQFFGPGTRLTVL.

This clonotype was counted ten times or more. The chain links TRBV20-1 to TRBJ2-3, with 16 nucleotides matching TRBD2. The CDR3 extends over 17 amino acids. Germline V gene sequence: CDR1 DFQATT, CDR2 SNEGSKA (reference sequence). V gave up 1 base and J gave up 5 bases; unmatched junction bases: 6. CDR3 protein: CSARGPGLAGGRDTQYF. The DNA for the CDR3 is TGCAGTGCTAGAGGCCCGGGACTAGCGGGGGGGCGAGATACGCAGTATTTT.

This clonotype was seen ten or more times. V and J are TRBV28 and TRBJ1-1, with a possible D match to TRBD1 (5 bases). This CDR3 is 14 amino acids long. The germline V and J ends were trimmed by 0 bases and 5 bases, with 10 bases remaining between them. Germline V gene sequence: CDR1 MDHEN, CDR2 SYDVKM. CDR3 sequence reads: CASSLWGLETEAFF. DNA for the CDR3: TGTGCCAGCAGTTTATGGGGGCTCGAGACTGAAGCTTTCTTT. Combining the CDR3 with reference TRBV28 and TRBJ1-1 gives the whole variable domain DVKVTQSSRYLVKRTGEKVFLECVQDMDHENMFWYRQDPGLGLRLIYFSYDVKMKEKGDIPEGYSVSREKKERFSLILESASTNQTSMYLCASSLWGLETEAFFGQGTRLTVV.

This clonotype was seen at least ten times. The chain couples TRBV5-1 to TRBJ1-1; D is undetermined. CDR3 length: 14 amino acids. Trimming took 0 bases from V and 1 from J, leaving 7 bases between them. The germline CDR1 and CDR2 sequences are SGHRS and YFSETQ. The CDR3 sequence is CASSLAAENTEAFF. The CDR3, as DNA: TGCGCCAGCAGCTTGGCGGCAGAGAACACTGAAGCTTTCTTT.

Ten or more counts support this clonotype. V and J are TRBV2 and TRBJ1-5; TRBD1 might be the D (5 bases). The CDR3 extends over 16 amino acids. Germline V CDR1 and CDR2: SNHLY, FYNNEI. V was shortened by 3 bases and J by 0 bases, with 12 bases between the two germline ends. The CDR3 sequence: CASSEIRGPSNQPQHF. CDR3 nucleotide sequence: TGTGCCAGCAGTGAGATTAGGGGCCCTAGCAATCAGCCCCAGCATTTT. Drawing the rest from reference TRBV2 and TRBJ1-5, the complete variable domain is EPEVTQTPSHQVTQMGQEVILRCVPISNHLYFYWYRQILGQKVEFLVSFYNNEISEKSEIFDDQFSVERPDGSNFTLKIRSTKLEDSAMYFCASSEIRGPSNQPQHFGDGTRLSIL.

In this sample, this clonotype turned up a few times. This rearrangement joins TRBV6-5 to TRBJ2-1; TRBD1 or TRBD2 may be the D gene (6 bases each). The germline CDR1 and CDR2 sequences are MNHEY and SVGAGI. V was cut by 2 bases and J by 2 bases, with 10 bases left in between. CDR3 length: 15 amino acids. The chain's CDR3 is CASSYGGPTYNEQFF. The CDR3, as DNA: TGTGCCAGCAGTTACGGGGGGCCCACCTACAATGAGCAGTTCTTC.

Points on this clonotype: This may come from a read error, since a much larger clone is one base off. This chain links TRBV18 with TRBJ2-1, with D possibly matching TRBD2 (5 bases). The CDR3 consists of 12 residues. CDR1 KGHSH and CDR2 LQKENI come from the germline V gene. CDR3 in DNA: TGTGCCAGCTCAAACAGCGGAAATGAGCGGTTCTTC. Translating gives CASSNSGNERFF. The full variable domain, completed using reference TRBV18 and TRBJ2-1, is NAGVMQNPRHLVRRRGQEARLRCSPMKGHSHVYWYRQLPEEGLKFMVYLQKENIIDESGMPKERFSAEFPKEGPSILRIQQVVRGDSAAYFCASSNSGNERFFGPGTRLTVL.

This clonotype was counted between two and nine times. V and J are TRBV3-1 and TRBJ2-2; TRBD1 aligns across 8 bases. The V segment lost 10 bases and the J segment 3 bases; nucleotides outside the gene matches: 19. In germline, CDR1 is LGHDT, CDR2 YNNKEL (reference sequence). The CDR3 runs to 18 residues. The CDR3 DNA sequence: TGTGCCACCTGCCAAGTTCTAGGGCAGGGGGCGGACACCGGGGAGCTGTTTTTT. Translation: CATCQVLGQGADTGELFF. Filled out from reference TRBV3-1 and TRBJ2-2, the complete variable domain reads DTAVSQTPKYLVTQMGNDKSIKCEQNLGHDTMYWYKQDSKKFLKIMFSYNNKELIINETVPNRFSPKSPDKAHLNLHINSLELGDSAVYFCATCQVLGQGADTGELFFGEGSRLTVL.

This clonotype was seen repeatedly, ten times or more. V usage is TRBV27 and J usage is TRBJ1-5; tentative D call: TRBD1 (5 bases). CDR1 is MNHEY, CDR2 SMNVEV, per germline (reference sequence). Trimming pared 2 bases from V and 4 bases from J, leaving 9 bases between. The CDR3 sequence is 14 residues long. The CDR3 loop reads CASSLQGVNQPQHF. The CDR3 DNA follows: TGTGCCAGCAGTTTACAGGGAGTTAATCAGCCCCAGCATTTT.

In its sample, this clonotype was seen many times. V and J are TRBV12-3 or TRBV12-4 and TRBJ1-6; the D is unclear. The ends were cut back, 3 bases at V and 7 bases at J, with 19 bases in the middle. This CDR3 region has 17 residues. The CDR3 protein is CASSFWPQGPRNSPLHF. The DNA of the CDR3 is TGTGCCAGCAGTTTTTGGCCGCAAGGACCACGGAATTCACCCCTCCACTTT.

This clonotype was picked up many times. The CDR3 reads CAGLVLTDTQYF. DNA of the CDR3: TGTGCCGGCCTAGTTCTCACAGATACGCAGTATTTT. The chain joins TRBV14 to TRBJ2-3; D is unclear. V was clipped by 11 bases and J by 2 bases, with 11 bases between them. Germline CDR1 reads SGHDN; CDR2 reads FVKESK. The CDR3 loop spans 12 amino acids.

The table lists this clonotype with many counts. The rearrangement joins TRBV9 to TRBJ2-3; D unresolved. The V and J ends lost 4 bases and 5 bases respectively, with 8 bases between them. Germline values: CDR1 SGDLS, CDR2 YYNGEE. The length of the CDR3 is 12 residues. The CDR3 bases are TGTGCCAGCAGCCCCAATTTAGATACGCAGTATTTT. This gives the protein CASSPNLDTQYF.

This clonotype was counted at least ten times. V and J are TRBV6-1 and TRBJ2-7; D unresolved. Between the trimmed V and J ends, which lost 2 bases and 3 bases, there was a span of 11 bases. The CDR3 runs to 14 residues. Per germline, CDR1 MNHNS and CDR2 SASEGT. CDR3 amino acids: CASSEPGRDYEQYV. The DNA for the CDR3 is TGTGCCAGCAGTGAACCTGGACGCGACTACGAGCAGTACGTC.

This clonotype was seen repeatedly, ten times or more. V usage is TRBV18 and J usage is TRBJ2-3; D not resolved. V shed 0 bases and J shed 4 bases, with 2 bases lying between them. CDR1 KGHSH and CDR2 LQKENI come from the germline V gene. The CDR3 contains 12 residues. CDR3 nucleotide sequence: TGTGCCAGCTCACCACCATCAGATACGCAGTATTTT. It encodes CASSPPSDTQYF.

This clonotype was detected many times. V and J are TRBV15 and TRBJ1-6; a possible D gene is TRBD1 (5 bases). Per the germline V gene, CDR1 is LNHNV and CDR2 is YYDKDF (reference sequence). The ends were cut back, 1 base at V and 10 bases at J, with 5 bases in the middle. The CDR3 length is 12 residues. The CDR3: CATSRGGSPLHF. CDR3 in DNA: TGTGCCACCAGCAGAGGGGGGTCACCCCTCCACTTT.

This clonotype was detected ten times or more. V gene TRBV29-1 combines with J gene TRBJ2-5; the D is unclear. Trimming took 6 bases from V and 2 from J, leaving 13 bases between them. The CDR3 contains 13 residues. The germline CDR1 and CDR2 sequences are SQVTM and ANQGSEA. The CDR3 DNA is TGCAGCGTCGAACAGAACTTACAAGAGACCCAGTACTTC. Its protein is CSVEQNLQETQYF.

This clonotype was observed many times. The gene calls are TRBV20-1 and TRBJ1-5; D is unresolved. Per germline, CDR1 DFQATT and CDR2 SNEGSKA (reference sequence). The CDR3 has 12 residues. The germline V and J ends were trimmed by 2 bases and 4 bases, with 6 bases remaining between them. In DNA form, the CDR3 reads TGCAGTGCTAGACGGCTGAATCAGCCCCAGCATTTT. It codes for CSARRLNQPQHF.